A single sample is the source of the 21 T cell receptor beta chains below, sequenced in a study of Graves' ophthalmopathy and Graves' hyperthyroidism (dated by TCRdb to between 2017 and 2018). Instrument on record: Illumina HiSeq 2000. For repertoire sequencing, TCR beta CDR3 regions were amplified from RNA transcripts. A first-round RT-PCR used HTBI primers with the Qiagen OneStep RT-PCR kit, followed by a second-round multiplex PCR, size selection and purification. Clones were called with MiXCR by TCRdb after fastp trimmed the public reads at Q25, and only in-frame beta chains were retained. Rows are unified per CDR3 protein, each entry keeping the most common DNA and genes. The sample table holds under 250,000 distinct CDR3 sequences, of which about a fifth were seen once. 43% of the sample rests with the top ten. The sequenced sample consisted of peripheral blood. All receptors come from a woman aged 50 to 65 with Graves' ophthalmopathy. Donor details come from another sample of the same person, matched by shared clones.

The chain is built from TRBV11-2 and TRBJ2-5, with no clear D. The CDR3 is made up of 16 amino acids. V was trimmed by 1 base and J by 0 bases, leaving 12 bases between them. Looked up from germline, CDR1 is SGHAT and CDR2 is FQNNGV. The chain's CDR3 is CASSLAVVRYQETQYF. CDR3 nucleotides: TGTGCCAGCAGCTTAGCGGTTGTTCGCTACCAAGAGACCCAGTACTTC.

This clonotype was observed at least ten times. The genes are TRBV19 and TRBJ2-5; the match to TRBD1 covers 11 bases. Germline loops: CDR1 LNHDA, CDR2 SQIVND (reference sequence). Trimming cost V 7 bases and J 3 bases; bases outside gene matches: 10. The CDR3 is made up of 16 amino acids. In DNA, the CDR3 is TGTGCCAGTAACACGCCGGGACAGGGGGAGAAAGAGACCCAGTACTTC. As protein: CASNTPGQGEKETQYF.

This clonotype was observed many times. The chain carries TRBV20-1 and TRBJ1-3; D may be TRBD1 (6 bases). The V end lost 0 bases, the J end lost 2 bases, and 8 bases lay between the germline ends. This CDR3 comprises 14 residues. Germline CDR1 DFQATT, CDR2 SNEGSKA (reference sequence). The CDR3 is CSARDTGTGNTIYF. Here the CDR3 DNA reads TGCAGTGCTAGAGACACAGGGACTGGAAACACCATATATTTT.

In its sample, this clonotype was seen many times. The chain uses TRBV6-5 and TRBJ2-7, with D tentatively TRBD1 (6 bases). Trimming removed 8 bases from V and 5 bases from J, with 19 bases in between. The CDR3 loop spans 14 amino acids. The germline V gene encodes CDR1 MNHEY and CDR2 SVGAGI. In DNA, the CDR3 is TGTGCCAGCTCTAACACACAGGGTTCCAACGAGCAGTACTTC. Protein product: CASSNTQGSNEQYF.

Ten or more counts support this clonotype. The junction departs from the called germline gene at one end, perhaps through a read error. The chain joins TRBV29-1 to TRBJ1-2; D is possibly TRBD1 (5 bases). CDR3 length: 13 residues. From germline, CDR1 is SQVTM and CDR2 ANQGSEA. The CDR3 here is CSIDQGTVDGYTF. DNA of the CDR3: TGCAGCATTGACCAGGGCACGGTCGATGGCTACACCTTC.

This clonotype was observed at least ten times. Being one base from a much bigger clone, this may be a read error. The gene calls are TRBV6-1 and TRBJ2-7, with D perhaps matching TRBD2 (6 bases). The CDR3 spans 13 residues. Germline assignment: CDR1 MNHNS and CDR2 SASEGT. V dropped 3 bases and J dropped 12 bases, with 18 bases sitting between them. This CDR3 reads CASSDGRRAVRYF. CDR3 DNA: TGTGCCAGCAGTGATGGCAGGAGGGCGGTCCGGTACTTC.

This clonotype was counted at least ten times. The chain links TRBV30 to TRBJ2-7; D is ambiguous. Deletions cut 3 bases from V and 1 base from J, with 4 bases between. CDR1 is GTSNPN and CDR2 is SVGIG in the germline V gene (reference sequence). The CDR3 spans 11 residues. CDR3 bases: TGTGCCTGGAGCTATTCCTACGAGCAGTACTTC. Protein sequence: CAWSYSYEQYF. The full variable domain, rest sourced from reference TRBV30 and TRBJ2-7, is SQTIHQWPATLVQPVGSPLSLECTVEGTSNPNLYWYRQAAGRGLQLLFYSVGIGQISSEVPQNLSASRPQDRQFILSSKKLLLSDSGFYLCAWSYSYEQYFGPGTRLTVT.

This clonotype was observed many times. J is TRBJ2-5 and V is TRBV5-5; 9 bases align to TRBD2. Germline V gene sequence: CDR1 SGHKS, CDR2 YYEKEE (reference sequence). The CDR3 spans 16 residues. The V and J ends lost 4 bases and 5 bases, in that order; junction bases with no gene match: 12. This chain's CDR3 is CASSLRLAVSLETQYF. CDR3 nucleotides: TGTGCCAGCAGCCTGCGACTAGCGGTTTCTTTGGAGACCCAGTACTTC.

This clonotype was recorded only once. The J gene is TRBJ1-6, the V gene TRBV10-3, with a tentative D call TRBD1 (5 bases). The CDR3 is made up of 14 amino acids. Germline values: CDR1 ENHRY, CDR2 SYGVKD. Trimming removed 2 bases from V and 8 bases from J, with 10 bases in between. Here the CDR3 reads CAISEDSGDSPLHF. CDR3 nucleotide sequence: TGTGCCATCAGTGAGGACAGTGGAGATTCACCCCTCCACTTT.

This clonotype was recorded many times. The chain recombines TRBV6-5 with TRBJ1-1; the D gene is possibly TRBD1 (5 bases). V was pared by 7 bases and J by 1 base, with 13 bases between. CDR1 is MNHEY and CDR2 is SVGAGI in the germline V gene. The CDR3 spans 14 residues. The CDR3 DNA reads as TGTGCCAGCAATCTAGGGGCGGCGAACACTGAAGCTTTCTTT. Protein sequence: CASNLGAANTEAFF.

This clonotype was detected many times. This rearrangement joins TRBV12-3 or TRBV12-4 to TRBJ2-7, with a possible D match to TRBD1 (5 bases). V gave up 3 bases and J gave up 2 bases, with 17 bases separating them. The CDR3 extends over 16 amino acids. The CDR3 sequence is CASSLGLNRRTYEQYF. The CDR3 bases are TGTGCCAGCAGTTTGGGTCTAAACAGGCGGACCTACGAGCAGTACTTC.

This clonotype occurred many times. The rearrangement links TRBV12-3 or TRBV12-4 to TRBJ1-1; 9 bases fit TRBD1. Trimming took 6 bases from V and 5 from J; bases not matched to a gene: 10. CDR3 length: 15 residues. The DNA for the CDR3 is TGTGCCAGCAGGACCAATAGGGACAGGGTGACTGAAGCTTTCTTT. This gives the protein CASRTNRDRVTEAFF.

This clonotype was counted many times. The J gene is TRBJ1-5, the V gene TRBV12-3 or TRBV12-4; D gene uncertain. The CDR3 loop spans 13 amino acids. The V end was cut by 8 bases, the J end by 4 bases, with 12 bases between. The CDR3 sequence: CASGPGRNQPQHF. CDR3 bases: TGTGCCAGCGGACCCGGTCGAAATCAGCCCCAGCATTTT.

This clonotype was recorded a few times. CDR3 DNA sequence: TGCGCCAGCAGCAAGGGACTAGCGGGAGTTTCTTACGAGCAGTACTTC. It encodes CASSKGLAGVSYEQYF. V usage is TRBV5-1 and J usage is TRBJ2-7, with 14 bases fitting TRBD2. Germline V gene lookup returns CDR1 SGHRS and CDR2 YFSETQ. The CDR3 loop spans 16 amino acids. V lost 4 bases to trimming and J lost 4 bases; unmatched junction nucleotides: 7.

This clonotype was found many times. The CDR3 loop reads CSAHARGSPLHF. For the CDR3, the DNA is TGCAGTGCTCACGCCAGGGGTTCACCCCTCCACTTT. The rearrangement uses TRBV20-1 and TRBJ1-6; TRBD1 might be the D (6 bases). The CDR3 contains 12 residues. Germline V lookup: CDR1 DFQATT, CDR2 SNEGSKA (reference sequence). The ends were cut back, 5 bases at V and 9 bases at J, with 11 bases in the middle.

This clonotype was seen many times. The chain links TRBV7-2 to TRBJ1-6; D not resolved. The CDR3 loop spans 14 amino acids. V lost 5 bases and J lost 6, with 11 bases in between. Germline V gene sequence: CDR1 SGHTA, CDR2 FQGNSA. Written as DNA, the CDR3 is TGTGCCAGCAGCCCTCAGAGGGTTAATTCACCCCTCCACTTT. Encoded protein: CASSPQRVNSPLHF.

This clonotype was recorded at least ten times. The CDR3 end shows no conserved phenylalanine or tryptophan, and so a read error is likely. The CDR3, as DNA: TGTGCCAGCAGTTACACGCCGGGACTAGCGGGAGGAGAGCAGTACTCC. It codes for CASSYTPGLAGGEQYS. The chain combines TRBV6-5 with TRBJ2-7; TRBD2 aligns across 15 bases. The J segment lost 7 bases and the V segment lost 2 bases, leaving 6 bases of the junction unmatched. The length of the CDR3 is 16 residues. Germline CDR1 MNHEY, CDR2 SVGAGI.

CDR3 DNA: TGTGCCAGCAGCGCGGACGGGACTGCCAGGGGTACCGGGGAGCTGTTTTTT. Translation gives CASSADGTARGTGELFF. This chain connects TRBV9 to TRBJ2-2; D is perhaps TRBD1 or TRBD2 (6 bases each). From germline, CDR1 is SGDLS and CDR2 YYNGEE. V lost 3 bases, J lost 5 bases, and 20 bases lay in between. The CDR3 is 17 residues long.

This clonotype was picked up many times. The V call is TRBV20-1, the J call TRBJ1-5; perhaps TRBD1 as D (6 bases). CDR1 is DFQATT and CDR2 is SNEGSKA in the germline V gene (reference sequence). Trimming cost V 5 bases and J 5 bases, with 10 bases left between them. The CDR3 has 12 residues. The CDR3 region is CSAWDIDQPQHF. The CDR3 DNA is TGCAGTGCTTGGGACATCGATCAGCCCCAGCATTTT.

This clonotype was counted at least ten times. The chain couples TRBV11-2 to TRBJ2-2, with D possibly matching TRBD1 (5 bases). CDR3 length: 16 amino acids. Trimming removed 4 bases from V and 4 bases from J, with 16 bases in between. CDR1 is SGHAT and CDR2 is FQNNGV in the germline V gene. CDR3 DNA sequence: TGTGCCAGCAGCTCAATAAGGGGCAGGGTCACCGGGGAGCTGTTTTTT. Protein: CASSSIRGRVTGELFF.

This clonotype was picked up many times. The rearrangement uses TRBV20-1 and TRBJ2-7, with 10 bases aligning to TRBD2. V trimming: 0 bases; J trimming: 7 bases; junction bases outside the gene matches: 6. This CDR3 region has 14 residues. Germline CDR1 is DFQATT and CDR2 is SNEGSKA (reference sequence). The CDR3 DNA reads TGCAGTGCTAGAGATCTAGCGGGAGCTAGAGAGCAGTACTTC. Amino acids: CSARDLAGAREQYF.